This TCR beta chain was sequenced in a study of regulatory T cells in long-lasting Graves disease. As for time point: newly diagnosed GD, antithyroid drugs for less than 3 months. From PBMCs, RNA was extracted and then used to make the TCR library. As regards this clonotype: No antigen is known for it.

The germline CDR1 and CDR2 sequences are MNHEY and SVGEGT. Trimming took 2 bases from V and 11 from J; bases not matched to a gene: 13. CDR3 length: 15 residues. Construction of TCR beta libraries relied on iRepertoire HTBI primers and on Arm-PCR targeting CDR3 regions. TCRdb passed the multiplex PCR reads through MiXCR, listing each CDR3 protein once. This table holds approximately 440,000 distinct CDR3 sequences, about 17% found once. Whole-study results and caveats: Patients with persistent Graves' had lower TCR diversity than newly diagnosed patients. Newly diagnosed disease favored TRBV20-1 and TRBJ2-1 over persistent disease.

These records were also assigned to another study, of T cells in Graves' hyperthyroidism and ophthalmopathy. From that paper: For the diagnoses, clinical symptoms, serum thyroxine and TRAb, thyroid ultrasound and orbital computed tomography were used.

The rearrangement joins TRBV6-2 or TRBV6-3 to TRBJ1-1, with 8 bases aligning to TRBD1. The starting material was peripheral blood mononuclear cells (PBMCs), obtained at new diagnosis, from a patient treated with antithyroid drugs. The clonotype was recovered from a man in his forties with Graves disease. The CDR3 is CASSYGTGGMEGAFF. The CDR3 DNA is TGTGCCAGCAGTTACGGAACAGGGGGTATGGAAGGGGCTTTCTTT.